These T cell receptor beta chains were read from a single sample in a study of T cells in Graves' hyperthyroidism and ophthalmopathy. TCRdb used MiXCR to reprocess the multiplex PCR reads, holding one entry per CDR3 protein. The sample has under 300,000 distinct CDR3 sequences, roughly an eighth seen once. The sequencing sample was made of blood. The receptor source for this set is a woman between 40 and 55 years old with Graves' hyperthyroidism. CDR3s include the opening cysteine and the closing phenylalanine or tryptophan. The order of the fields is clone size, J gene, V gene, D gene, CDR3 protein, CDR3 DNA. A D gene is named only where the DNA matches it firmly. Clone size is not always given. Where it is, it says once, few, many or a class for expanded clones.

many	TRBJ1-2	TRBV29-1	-	CSVGSNYGYTF	TGCAGCGTTGGGTCGAACTATGGCTACACCTTC
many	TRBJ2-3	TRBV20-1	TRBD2	CSAQGSGTADTQYF	TGCAGTGCTCAGGGAAGCGGGACGGCAGATACGCAGTATTTT
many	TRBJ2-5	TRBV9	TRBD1	CASSPTGGWQETQYF	TGTGCCAGCAGCCCCACAGGGGGCTGGCAAGAGACCCAGTACTTC
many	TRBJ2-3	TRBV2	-	CASSARDIYTDTQYF	TGTGCCAGCAGTGCCCGGGACATCTACACAGATACGCAGTATTTT
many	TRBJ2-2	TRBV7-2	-	CASSLSPIAGELFF	TGTGCCAGCAGCTTATCACCGATAGCTGGGGAGCTGTTTTTT
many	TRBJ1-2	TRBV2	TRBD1	CASRDRGDPNYGYTF	TGTGCCAGCAGGGACAGGGGGGATCCCAACTATGGCTACACCTTC
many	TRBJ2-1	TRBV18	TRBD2	CASSPPTSGSLNEQFF	TGTGCCAGCTCACCGCCCACTAGCGGGAGTTTGAATGAGCAGTTCTTC
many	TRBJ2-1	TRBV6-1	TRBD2	CASSYDLAGHGEQFF	TGTGCCAGCAGTTATGACCTAGCGGGACACGGTGAGCAGTTCTTC
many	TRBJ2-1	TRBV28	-	CASSLVAGNNEQFF	TGTGCCAGCAGTTTAGTAGCAGGGAACAATGAGCAGTTCTTC
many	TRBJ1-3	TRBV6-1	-	CASSLDPRNTIYF	TGTGCCAGCAGTCTGGACCCTCGAAACACCATATATTTT
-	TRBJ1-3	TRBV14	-	CASSPKYRLSSGNTIYF	TGTGCCAGCAGCCCAAAATACAGGCTAAGCTCTGGAAACACCATATATTTT
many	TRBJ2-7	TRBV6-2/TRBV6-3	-	CASSYRTTGIYSYEQYF	TGTGCCAGCAGTTACCGAACCACAGGGATATACTCCTACGAGCAGTACTTC
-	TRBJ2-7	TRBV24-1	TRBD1	CATSDSGQGAYEQYF	TGTGCCACCAGTGACTCGGGACAGGGGGCCTACGAGCAGTACTTC
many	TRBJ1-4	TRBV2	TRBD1	CASTRGQNEKLFF	TGTGCCAGCACCCGGGGACAGAATGAAAAACTGTTTTTT
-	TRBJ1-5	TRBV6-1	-	CASSVWGARKAQHF	TGTGCCAGCAGTGTGTGGGGAGCTAGAAAAGCCCAGCATTTT
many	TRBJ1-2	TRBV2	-	CASGLGGGYTF	TGTGCCAGCGGTCTCGGGGGAGGCTACACCTTC
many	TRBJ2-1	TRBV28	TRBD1	CASSPGQAYNEQFF	TGTGCCAGCAGTCCGGGACAGGCGTATAATGAGCAGTTCTTC
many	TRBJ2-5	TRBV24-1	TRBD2	CATSDGGLADQETQYF	TGTGCCACCAGTGATGGTGGACTAGCGGACCAAGAGACCCAGTACTTC
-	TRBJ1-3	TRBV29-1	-	CSVEVASGNTIYF	TGCAGCGTTGAGGTAGCCTCTGGAAACACCATATATTTT
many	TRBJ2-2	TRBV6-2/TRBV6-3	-	CASSYPAPSGGGELFF	TGTGCCAGCAGTTACCCCGCCCCATCTGGAGGCGGGGAGCTGTTTTTT
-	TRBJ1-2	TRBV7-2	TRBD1	CASSFDRGGGYTF	TGTGCCAGCAGCTTTGACAGGGGTGGGGGCTACACCTTC
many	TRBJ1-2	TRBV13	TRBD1	CASSRQGSLYYGYTF	TGTGCCAGCAGCAGACAGGGATCTCTATACTATGGCTACACCTTC
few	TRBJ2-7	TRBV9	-	CASSVSQHGYEQYF	TGTGCCAGCAGCGTATCCCAGCATGGGTACGAGCAGTACTTC
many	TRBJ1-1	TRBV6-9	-	CASSYAGQANTEAFF	TGTGCCAGCAGTTACGCGGGCCAAGCGAACACTGAAGCTTTCTTT
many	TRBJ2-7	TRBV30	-	CAWSVHGSEQYF	TGTGCCTGGAGTGTACATGGGAGCGAGCAGTACTTC
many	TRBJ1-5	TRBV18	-	CASSPLGGRSQPQHF	TGTGCCAGCTCACCTCTGGGGGGGCGTAGTCAGCCCCAGCATTTT
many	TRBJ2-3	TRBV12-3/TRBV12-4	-	CASRPRDPADTQYF	TGTGCCAGCAGGCCTCGGGACCCCGCAGATACGCAGTATTTT
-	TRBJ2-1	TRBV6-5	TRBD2	CASSYTSVRQNEQFF	TGTGCCAGCAGTTACACTAGCGTCAGACAGAATGAGCAGTTCTTC
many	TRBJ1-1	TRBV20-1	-	CSARDLRGMNTEAFF	TGCAGTGCTAGAGATTTGCGTGGCATGAACACTGAAGCTTTCTTT
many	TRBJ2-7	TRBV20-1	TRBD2	CSARVDSGSGEQYF	TGCAGTGCCCGCGTGGATAGCGGGAGTGGGGAGCAGTACTTC
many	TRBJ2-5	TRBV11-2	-	CASSLPGRGETQYF	TGTGCCAGCAGCTTGCCAGGGCGGGGCGAGACCCAGTACTTC
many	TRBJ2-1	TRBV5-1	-	CASSLASEQFF	TGCGCCAGCAGCCTGGCGAGTGAGCAGTTCTTC
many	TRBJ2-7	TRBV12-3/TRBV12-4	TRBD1	CASSDLEDRGWYEQYF	TGTGCCAGCAGTGACCTAGAGGACAGGGGGTGGTACGAGCAGTACTTC
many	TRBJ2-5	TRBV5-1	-	CASSFGTKNQETQYF	TGCGCCAGCAGCTTCGGGACGAAAAACCAAGAGACCCAGTACTTC
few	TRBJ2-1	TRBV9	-	CASSTVPGSYNEQFF	TGTGCCAGCAGCACTGTCCCTGGATCCTACAATGAGCAGTTCTTC
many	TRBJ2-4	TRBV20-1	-	CSVKGPAKNIQYF	TGCAGTGTAAAAGGGCCAGCCAAAAACATTCAGTACTTC
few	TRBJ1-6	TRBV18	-	CASSLAQGESPLHF	TGTGCCAGCTCCCTGGCCCAGGGTGAATCACCCCTCCACTTT
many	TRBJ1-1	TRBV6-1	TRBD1	CASSATGDTEAFF	TGTGCCAGCTCGGCTACAGGGGACACTGAAGCTTTCTTT
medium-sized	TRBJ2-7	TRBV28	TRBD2	CASSPIGLAGVYEQYF	TGTGCCAGCAGTCCTATCGGACTAGCGGGAGTCTACGAGCAGTACTTC
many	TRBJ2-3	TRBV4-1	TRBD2	CASSQVGTSGSEDTQYF	TGCGCCAGCAGCCAAGTAGGGACTAGCGGGAGTGAAGATACGCAGTATTTT
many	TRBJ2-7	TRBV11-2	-	CASRSVRAGEQYF	TGTGCCAGCAGATCGGTGAGGGCGGGCGAGCAGTACTTC
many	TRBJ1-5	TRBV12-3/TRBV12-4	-	CASSHAGYYSNQPQHF	TGTGCCAGCAGCCATGCAGGGTATTATAGCAATCAGCCCCAGCATTTT
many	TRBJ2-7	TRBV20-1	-	CSASRQPTYEQYF	TGCAGTGCTAGTAGACAGCCCACCTACGAGCAGTACTTC
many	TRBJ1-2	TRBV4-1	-	CASSQDPAVNYGYTF	TGCGCCAGCAGCCAAGATCCGGCCGTCAACTATGGCTACACCTTC
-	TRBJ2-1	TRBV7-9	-	CATEQTVQFF	TGTGCCACCGAACAGACCGTGCAGTTCTTC
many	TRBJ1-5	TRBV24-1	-	CATSDPGTDSNQPQHF	TGTGCCACCAGTGACCCGGGGACGGATAGCAATCAGCCCCAGCATTTT
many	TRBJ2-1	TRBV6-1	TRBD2	CASSEVGGPNEQFF	TGTGCCAGCAGTGAGGTGGGAGGGCCCAATGAGCAGTTCTTC
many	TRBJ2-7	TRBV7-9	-	CASSLVQTASSSYEQYF	TGTGCCAGCAGCTTAGTGCAAACAGCGAGTTCTTCCTACGAGCAGTACTTC
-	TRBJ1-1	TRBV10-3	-	CAIKQVGEVAEAFF	TGTGCCATCAAACAGGTTGGAGAGGTCGCTGAAGCTTTCTTT
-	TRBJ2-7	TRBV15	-	CATSTTGSYEQYF	TGTGCCACCAGCACAACAGGATCCTACGAGCAGTACTTC
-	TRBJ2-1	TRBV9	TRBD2	CASSFRRGSGEVGEQFF	TGTGCCAGCAGCTTTAGACGGGGTAGCGGGGAGGTAGGTGAGCAGTTCTTC
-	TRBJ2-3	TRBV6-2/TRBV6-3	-	CASSLDTSTDTQYF	TGTGCCAGCAGTCTTGACACTAGCACAGATACGCAGTATTTT